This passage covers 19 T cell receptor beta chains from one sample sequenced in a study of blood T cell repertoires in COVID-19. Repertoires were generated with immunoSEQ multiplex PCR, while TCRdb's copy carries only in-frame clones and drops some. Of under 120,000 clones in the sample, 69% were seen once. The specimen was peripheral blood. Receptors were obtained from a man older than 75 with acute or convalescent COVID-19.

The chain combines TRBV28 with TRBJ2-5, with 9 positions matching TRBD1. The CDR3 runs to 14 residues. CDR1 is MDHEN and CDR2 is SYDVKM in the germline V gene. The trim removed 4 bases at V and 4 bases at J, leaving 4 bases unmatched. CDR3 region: CASSSTGGAETQYF. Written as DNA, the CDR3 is TGTGCCAGCAGTTCCACAGGGGGCGCAGAGACCCAGTACTTC. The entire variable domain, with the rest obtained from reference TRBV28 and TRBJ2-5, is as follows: DVKVTQSSRYLVKRTGEKVFLECVQDMDHENMFWYRQDPGLGLRLIYFSYDVKMKEKGDIPEGYSVSREKKERFSLILESASTNQTSMYLCASSSTGGAETQYFGPGTRLLVL.

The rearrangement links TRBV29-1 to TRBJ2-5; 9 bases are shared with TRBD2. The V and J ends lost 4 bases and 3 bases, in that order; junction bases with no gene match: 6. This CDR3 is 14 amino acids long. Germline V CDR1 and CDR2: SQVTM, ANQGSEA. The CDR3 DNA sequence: TGCAGCGTTGGGGCTAGCGGGATTAAAGAGACCCAGTACTTC. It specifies CSVGASGIKETQYF.

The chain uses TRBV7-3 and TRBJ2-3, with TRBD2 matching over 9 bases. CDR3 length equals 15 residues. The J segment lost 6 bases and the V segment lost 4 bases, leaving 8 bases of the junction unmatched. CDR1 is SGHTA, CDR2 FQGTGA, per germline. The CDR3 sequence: CASSSSSGRFDTQYF. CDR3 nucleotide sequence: TGTGCCAGCAGCTCTAGTAGCGGGAGATTCGATACGCAGTATTTT.

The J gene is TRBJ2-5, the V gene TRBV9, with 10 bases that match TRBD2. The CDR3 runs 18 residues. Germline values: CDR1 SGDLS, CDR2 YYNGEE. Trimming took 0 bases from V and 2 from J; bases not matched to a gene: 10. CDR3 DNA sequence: TGTGCCAGCAGCGTAGAAGCGGGAGGGGTTTCTTGGCAAGAGACCCAGTACTTC. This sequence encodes CASSVEAGGVSWQETQYF.

CDR3 in DNA: TGTGCCAGCAGTTTCACAGGGAATAGGAATTCACCCCTCCACTTT. Amino acids: CASSFTGNRNSPLHF. The chain is built from TRBV28 and TRBJ1-6, with D possibly matching TRBD1 (6 bases). V lost 3 bases, J lost 7 bases, and 13 bases lay in between. Germline V lookup: CDR1 MDHEN, CDR2 SYDVKM. This CDR3 spans 15 amino acids.

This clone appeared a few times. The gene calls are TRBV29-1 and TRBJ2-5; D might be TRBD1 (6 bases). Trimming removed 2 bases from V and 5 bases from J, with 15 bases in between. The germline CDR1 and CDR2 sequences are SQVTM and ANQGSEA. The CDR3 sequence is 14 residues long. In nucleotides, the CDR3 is TGCAGCGTTGAATCTGGGGGCCTGCGGGAGACCCAGTACTTC. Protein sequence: CSVESGGLRETQYF.

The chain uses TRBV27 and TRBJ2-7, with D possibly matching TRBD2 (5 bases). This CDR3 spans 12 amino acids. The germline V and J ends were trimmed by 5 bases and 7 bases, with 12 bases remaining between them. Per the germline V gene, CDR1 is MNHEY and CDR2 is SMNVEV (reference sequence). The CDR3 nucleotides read TGTGCCAGCAGTCCTTTTCCGGGGGAGCAGTACTTC. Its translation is CASSPFPGEQYF.

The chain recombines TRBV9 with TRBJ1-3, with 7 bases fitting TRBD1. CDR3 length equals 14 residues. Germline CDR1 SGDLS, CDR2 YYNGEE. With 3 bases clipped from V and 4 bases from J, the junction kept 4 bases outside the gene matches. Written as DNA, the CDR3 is TGTGCCAGCAGCGCGGGACAGTCAGGAAACACCATATATTTT. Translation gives CASSAGQSGNTIYF.

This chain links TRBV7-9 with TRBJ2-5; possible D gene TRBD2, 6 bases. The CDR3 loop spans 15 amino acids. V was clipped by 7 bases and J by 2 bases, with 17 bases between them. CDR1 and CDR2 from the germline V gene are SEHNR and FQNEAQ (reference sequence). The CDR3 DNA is TGTGCCAGCAACATCCGTAGCGGCCCTCAAGAGACCCAGTACTTC. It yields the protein CASNIRSGPQETQYF.

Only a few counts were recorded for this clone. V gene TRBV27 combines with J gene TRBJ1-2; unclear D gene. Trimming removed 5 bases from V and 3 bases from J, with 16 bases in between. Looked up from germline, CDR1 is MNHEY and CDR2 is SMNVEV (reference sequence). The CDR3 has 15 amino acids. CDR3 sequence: CASSPGSGNDYGYTF. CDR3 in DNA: TGTGCCAGCAGTCCCGGTTCCGGGAACGACTATGGCTACACCTTC.

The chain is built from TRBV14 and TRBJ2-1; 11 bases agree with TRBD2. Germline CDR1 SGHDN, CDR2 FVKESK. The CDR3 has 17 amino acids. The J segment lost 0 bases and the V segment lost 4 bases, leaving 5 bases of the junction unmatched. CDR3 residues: CASSRGLAGISYNEQFF. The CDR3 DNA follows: TGTGCCAGCAGCCGAGGACTAGCGGGTATCTCCTACAATGAGCAGTTCTTC.

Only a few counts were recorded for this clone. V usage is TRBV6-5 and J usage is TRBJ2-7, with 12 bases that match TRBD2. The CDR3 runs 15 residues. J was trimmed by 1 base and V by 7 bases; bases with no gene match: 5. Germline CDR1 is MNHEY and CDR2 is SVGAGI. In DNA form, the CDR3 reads TGTGCCAGCACCGACGGGACTAGCGGGTCCTACGAGCAGTACTTC. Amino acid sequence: CASTDGTSGSYEQYF.

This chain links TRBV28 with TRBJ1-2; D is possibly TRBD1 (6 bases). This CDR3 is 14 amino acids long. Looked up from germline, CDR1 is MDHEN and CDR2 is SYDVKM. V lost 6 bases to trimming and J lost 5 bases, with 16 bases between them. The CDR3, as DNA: TGTGCCAGCAGGCAGGGGAGGGCAGGGTATGGCTACACCTTC. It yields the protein CASRQGRAGYGYTF.

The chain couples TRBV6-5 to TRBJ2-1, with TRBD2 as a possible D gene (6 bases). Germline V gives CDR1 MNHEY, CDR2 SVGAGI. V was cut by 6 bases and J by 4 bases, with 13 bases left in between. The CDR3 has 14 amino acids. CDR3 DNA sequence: TGTGCCAGCAGCTTGGGACTCCTTTACAATGAGCAGTTCTTC. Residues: CASSLGLLYNEQFF.

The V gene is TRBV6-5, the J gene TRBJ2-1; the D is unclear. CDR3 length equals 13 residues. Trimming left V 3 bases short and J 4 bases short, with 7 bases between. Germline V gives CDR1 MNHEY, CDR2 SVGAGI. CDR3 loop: CASSYNSYNEQFF. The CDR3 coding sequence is TGTGCCAGCAGTTATAACAGTTACAATGAGCAGTTCTTC.

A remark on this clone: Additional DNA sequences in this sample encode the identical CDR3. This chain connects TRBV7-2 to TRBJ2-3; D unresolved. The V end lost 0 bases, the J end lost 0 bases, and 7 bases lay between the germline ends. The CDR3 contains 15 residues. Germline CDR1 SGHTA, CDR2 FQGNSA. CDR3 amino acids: CASSLASPSTDTQYF. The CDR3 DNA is TGTGCCAGCAGCTTAGCTAGCCCTAGCACAGATACGCAGTATTTT. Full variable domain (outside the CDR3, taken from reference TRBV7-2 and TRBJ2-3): GAGVSQSPSNKVTEKGKDVELRCDPISGHTALYWYRQSLGQGLEFLIYFQGNSAPDKSGLPSDRFSAERTGGSVSTLTIQRTQQEDSAVYLCASSLASPSTDTQYFGPGTRLTVL.

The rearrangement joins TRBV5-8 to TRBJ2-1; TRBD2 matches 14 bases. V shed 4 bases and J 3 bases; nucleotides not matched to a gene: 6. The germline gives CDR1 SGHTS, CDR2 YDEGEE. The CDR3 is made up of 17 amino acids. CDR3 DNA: TGTGCCAGCAGCCCGGTGGGGACTAGCGGGGGCTACAATGAGCAGTTCTTC. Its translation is CASSPVGTSGGYNEQFF. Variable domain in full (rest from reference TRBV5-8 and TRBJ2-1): EAGVTQSPTHLIKTRGQQATLRCSPISGHTSVYWYQQALGLGLQFLLWYDEGEERNRGNFPPRFSGRQFPNYSSELNVNALELEDSALYLCASSPVGTSGGYNEQFFGPGTRLTVL.

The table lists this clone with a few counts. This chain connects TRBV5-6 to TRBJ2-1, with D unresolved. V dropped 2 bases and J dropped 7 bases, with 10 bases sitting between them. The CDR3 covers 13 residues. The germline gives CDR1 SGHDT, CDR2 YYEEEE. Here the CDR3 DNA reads TGTGCCAGCAGCTTTTTCGCGGTAAATGAGCAGTTCTTC. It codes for CASSFFAVNEQFF.

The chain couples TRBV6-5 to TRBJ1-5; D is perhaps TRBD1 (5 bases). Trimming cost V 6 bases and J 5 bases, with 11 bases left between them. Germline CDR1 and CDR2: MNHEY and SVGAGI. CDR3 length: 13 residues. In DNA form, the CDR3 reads TGTGCCAGCAGGTTGACAGAGTATCAGCCCCAGCATTTT. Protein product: CASRLTEYQPQHF.